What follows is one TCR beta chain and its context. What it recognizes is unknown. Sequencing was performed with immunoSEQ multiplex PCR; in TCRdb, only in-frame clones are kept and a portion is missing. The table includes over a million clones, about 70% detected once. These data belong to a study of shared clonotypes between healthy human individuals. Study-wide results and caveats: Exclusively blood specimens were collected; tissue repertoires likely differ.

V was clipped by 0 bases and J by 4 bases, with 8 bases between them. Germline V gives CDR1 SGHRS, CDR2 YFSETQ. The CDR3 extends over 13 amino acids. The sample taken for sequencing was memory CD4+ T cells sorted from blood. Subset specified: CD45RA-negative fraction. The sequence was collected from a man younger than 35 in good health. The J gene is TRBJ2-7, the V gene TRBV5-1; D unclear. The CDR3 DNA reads TGCGCCAGCAGCTTGGTCCAGAAGTACGAGCAGTACTTC. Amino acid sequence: CASSLVQKYEQYF.